This is a list of T cell receptor beta chains from one sample in a study of cytomegalovirus exposure and HLA in healthy donors. Clones were sequenced by immunoSEQ multiplex PCR, and TCRdb holds only the in-frame ones, with some missing. The sample contains some 170,000 clones, 86% of which appear only once. The sequenced material came from PBMCs. The receptors stem from a man between 18 and 29 years old in good health and CMV-seropositive. Both conserved end residues are part of each CDR3. The listing skips clone size in some rows; elsewhere it reads once, few, many or a size class.

TRBJ2-7,14,NA,TRBV6-5,CASSYPGDPHEQYF
TRBJ1-4,15,NA,TRBV6-5,CASSGVGQGREKLFF
TRBJ2-4,14,NA,TRBV2,CASSLGGLAADQYF
TRBJ1-1,15,NA,TRBV6-5,CASSPFTGRPTEAFF
TRBJ2-2,13,few,TRBV5-5,CASSLWGQGKLFF
TRBJ2-1,12,once,TRBV7-9,CASSAGGNEQFF
TRBJ1-2,11,NA,TRBV6-5,CASSYGEGYTF
TRBJ2-7,12,NA,TRBV28,CASRDTPYEQYF
TRBJ2-1,13,NA,TRBV29-1,CSGERGGYNEQFF
TRBJ2-5,15,many,TRBV4-3,CASSQERGNQETQYF
TRBJ1-1,12,NA,TRBV7-8,CASSWEGSGAFF
TRBJ2-1,17,NA,TRBV9,CASSPRTSGSTRDEQFF
TRBJ1-1,14,few,TRBV7-2,CASSHYMAITEAFF
TRBJ2-7,15,NA,TRBV4-3,CASSYPRQVPYEQYF
TRBJ1-1,15,NA,TRBV29-1,CSVEAAGQINTEAFF
TRBJ2-7,15,NA,TRBV7-5,CARSPTDRAPYEQYF
TRBJ2-3,13,NA,TRBV27,CASKTAFTDTQYF
TRBJ2-7,13,NA,TRBV6-6,CASSRGSPYEQYF
TRBJ2-7,14,few,TRBV5-1,CASSSSTGGDEQYF
TRBJ1-1,15,NA,TRBV28,CASSFPDRGNTEAFF
TRBJ2-7,15,few,TRBV5-4,CASSPQSGGIYEQYF
TRBJ2-3,16,NA,TRBV9,CASSAPLAGGPDTQYF
TRBJ1-3,13,NA,TRBV10-3,CAITKGDADTIYF
TRBJ2-7,15,NA,TRBV6-1,CASSSRDRGTYEQYF
TRBJ1-2,13,NA,TRBV7-8,CASSLEGGYGYTF
TRBJ2-2,19,NA,TRBV19,CASSTRYYYGTENTGELFF
TRBJ2-5,15,once,TRBV9,CASSDPSGAQETQYF
TRBJ2-3,12,NA,TRBV29-1,CSERGRTDTQYF